The 8 T cell receptor beta chains presented below share a single source sample, sequenced in a study of T cell changes during pregnancy in multiple sclerosis. The protocol was immunoSEQ multiplex PCR, while the TCRdb copy is restricted to in-frame clones and leaves out a portion. The table records tens of thousands of clones, under 90% of them present only once. Sequenced here: CD8+ T cells from peripheral blood mononuclear cells, sampled before pregnancy. Receptors originate from a female donor with multiple sclerosis, enrolled in a pregnancy study.

Within the sample, this clone is medium-sized. This rearrangement joins TRBV6-1 to TRBJ1-5, with 7 bases fitting TRBD1. Germline CDR1 MNHNS, CDR2 SASEGT. Germline trimming cut 0 bases from V and 5 bases from J; bases unmatched to any gene: 7. The CDR3 length is 16 residues. CDR3 DNA sequence: TGTGCCAGCAGTGAAGCATTGGACAGGATCTATCAGCCCCAGCATTTT. Residues: CASSEALDRIYQPQHF.

The V call is TRBV4-1, the J call TRBJ1-1; D is perhaps TRBD1 (6 bases). In germline, CDR1 is MGHRA, CDR2 YSYEKL. Trimming shortened V by 3 bases and J by 6 bases, and 17 bases separated the two germline ends. The CDR3 contains 15 residues. The DNA for the CDR3 is TGCGCCAGCAGCCAGCCCGGCGGGGGCCCGGCTGAAGCTTTCTTT. Translating it yields CASSQPGGGPAEAFF.

The gene calls are TRBV4-2 and TRBJ2-6; TRBD2 matches 12 bases. After removal of 0 bases from V and 0 bases from J, the junction contained 0 bases not matched to a gene. Germline lookup yields CDR1 LGHNA and CDR2 YNFKEQ. The CDR3 sequence is 18 residues long. The CDR3 is CASSQEGLAGSGANVLTF. CDR3 nucleotide sequence: TGTGCCAGCAGCCAAGAGGGACTAGCGGGCTCTGGGGCCAACGTCCTGACTTTC.

The sample holds one count of this clone. The chain couples TRBV7-9 to TRBJ2-7, with 7 bases aligning to TRBD2. CDR1 is SEHNR, CDR2 FQNEAQ, per germline (reference sequence). This CDR3 comprises 15 residues. J was trimmed by 3 bases and V by 6 bases; bases with no gene match: 11. The CDR3 region is CASSLGRDLVYEQYF. Here the CDR3 DNA reads TGTGCCAGCAGTCTAGGGAGGGACTTGGTCTACGAGCAGTACTTC.

The chain has TRBV2 and TRBJ2-1; TRBD1 might be the D (6 bases). This CDR3 region has 15 residues. The germline CDR1 and CDR2 sequences are SNHLY and FYNNEI. The V gene lost 6 bases and the J gene lost 10 bases, with 22 bases spanning the gap. The chain's CDR3 is CASRLVQGKSYEQFF. In DNA form, the CDR3 reads TGTGCCAGCAGATTAGTCCAGGGGAAATCCTACGAGCAGTTCTTC.

The chain is built from TRBV11-1 and TRBJ1-1; tentatively, D is TRBD1 (6 bases). Trimming removed 1 base from V and 3 bases from J, with 9 bases in between. The V gene's germline CDR1 is SGHAT and CDR2 FQDESV (reference sequence). The CDR3 spans 14 residues. The CDR3 nucleotides read TGTGCCAGCAGCTTAGTAGAGGGGGACACTGAAGCTTTCTTT. Its protein is CASSLVEGDTEAFF.

This clone is a singleton in its sample. The CDR3 here is CSVEGWSSVGGSTDTQYF. In DNA form, the CDR3 reads TGCAGCGTTGAAGGCTGGTCCTCGGTGGGCGGGAGCACAGATACGCAGTATTTT. The chain carries TRBV29-1 and TRBJ2-3; the D gene is possibly TRBD2 (5 bases). Germline values: CDR1 SQVTM, CDR2 ANQGSEA. Trimming shortened V by 1 base and J by 0 bases, and 20 bases separated the two germline ends. This CDR3 region has 18 residues.

This clone was counted between two and nine times. The chain links TRBV4-2 to TRBJ2-2; 9 bases agree with TRBD2. The CDR3 has 18 residues. Germline CDR1 is LGHNA and CDR2 is YNFKEQ. With 0 bases clipped from V and 6 bases from J, the junction kept 11 bases outside the gene matches. CDR3 nucleotides: TGTGCCAGCAGCCAAGATGATAGCGGGAGTTTATCGGCCGGGGAGCTGTTTTTT. The encoded protein is CASSQDDSGSLSAGELFF.